The 19 T cell receptor beta chains in this list originate from one sample, sequenced in a study of tumor and adjacent non-tumor tissue in lung cancer. No cell sorting was done before RNA was extracted from the tissue. This non-tumor lung sample came from over 3 cm beyond the tumor edge. A modified ARM-PCR protocol with three rounds of nested PCR amplified TCRbeta. TCRdb reanalysed the multiplex PCR reads using MiXCR and keeps one entry per CDR3 protein. In the table there are tens of thousands of distinct CDR3 sequences, around 61% of which are singletons. The sequenced sample was distant non-tumor lung tissue. All receptors derive from a man aged 65 to 85 with non-small cell lung cancer.

Of note for this clonotype: This may be a read error: a much more frequent sequence differs by one nucleotide. The gene calls are TRBV28 and TRBJ2-7; D gene unclear. Germline V gene data show CDR1 as MDHEN and CDR2 as SYDVKM. The CDR3 contains 12 residues. The CDR3 region has the DNA TGTGCCAGCAGTTTCAGCTCCTACGAGCTGTACTTC. This encodes CASSFSSYELYF. The full variable domain, in which reference TRBV28 and TRBJ2-7 provide the parts outside the CDR3, is DVKVTQSSRYLVKRTGEKVFLECVQDMDHENMFWYRQDPGLGLRLIYFSYDVKMKEKGDIPEGYSVSREKKERFSLILESASTNQTSMYLCASSFSSYELYFGPGTRLTVT.

The chain has TRBV20-1 and TRBJ2-7, with D possibly being TRBD1 (6 bases). CDR1 is DFQATT and CDR2 is SNEGSKA in the germline V gene (reference sequence). The CDR3 length is 14 residues. The ends were cut back, 6 bases at V and 2 bases at J, with 17 bases in the middle. CDR3 nucleotides: TGCAGTGCCAAGGTAGACAGGCAGACCTACGAGCAGTACTTC. It encodes CSAKVDRQTYEQYF.

This clonotype was seen more than once but under ten times. A single base separates this from a much larger clone, so it may be a read error. This chain links TRBV6-1 with TRBJ1-1, with D possibly being TRBD1 (5 bases). Trimming removed 6 bases from V and 8 bases from J, with 19 bases in between. From germline, CDR1 is MNHNS and CDR2 SASEGT. The CDR3 extends over 14 amino acids. The CDR3 loop is CASRDRRAGFEAFF. CDR3 DNA: TGTGCCAGCAGGGACCGGCGGGCAGGGTTCGAAGCTTTCTTT.

Regarding this clonotype: The junction differs from germline at one of its ends, possibly a read error. J is TRBJ2-5 and V is TRBV5-6, with a tentative D call TRBD1 (5 bases). This CDR3 comprises 15 residues. The germline V gene encodes CDR1 SGHDT and CDR2 YYEEEE. CDR3 nucleotide sequence: TGTGCCAGCACCCGACGGACATTGTACCAAGAGATCCAGTACTTC. Protein sequence: CASTRRTLYQEIQYF.

This clonotype occurred many times. The rearrangement links TRBV29-1 to TRBJ2-1; possibly TRBD1 or TRBD2 for D (6 bases each). The ends were cut back, 7 bases at V and 0 bases at J, with 16 bases in the middle. Germline CDR1 and CDR2: SQVTM and ANQGSEA. The CDR3 is made up of 15 amino acids. As DNA, the CDR3 is TGCAGCGCCAGGGGCGGGACCAGCTCCTACAATGAGCAGTTCTTC. Amino acid sequence: CSARGGTSSYNEQFF.

On this clonotype: One end of the junction varies from germline; a read error may be responsible. This chain connects TRBV12-3 or TRBV12-4 to TRBJ2-2, with D tentatively TRBD1 (8 bases). The length of the CDR3 is 15 residues. The CDR3 DNA is TGTGCCAGCAGGAGCGGGACAGGCACCATCAGGGAGCTGTCTTTT. Encoded protein: CASRSGTGTIRELSF.

This chain joins TRBV29-1 and TRBJ2-2, with D tentatively TRBD1 (6 bases). Trimming took 6 bases from V and 1 from J, leaving 18 bases between them. From germline, CDR1 is SQVTM and CDR2 ANQGSEA. The length of the CDR3 is 16 residues. The CDR3 DNA reads as TGCAGCGTCGTACAGGGAAGTAATAAGAACACCGGGGAGCTGTTTTTT. It specifies CSVVQGSNKNTGELFF.

Turning to this clonotype: The junction differs from germline at one of its ends, possibly a read error. J is TRBJ2-6 and V is TRBV11-2; 8 positions match TRBD2. This CDR3 is built from 17 residues. Looked up from germline, CDR1 is SGHAT and CDR2 is FQNNGV. CDR3 sequence reads: CASSSRGGSSGTNILTF. DNA of the CDR3: TGTGCCAGCAGCTCCCGGGGGGGTAGCTCTGGGACCAACATCCTGACTTTT.

This chain joins TRBV7-2 and TRBJ1-2, with D possibly TRBD1 on 5 matching bases. This CDR3 spans 15 amino acids. The V end was cut by 5 bases, the J end by 5 bases, with 18 bases between. The germline V gene encodes CDR1 SGHTA and CDR2 FQGNSA. The CDR3 loop reads CASSHSSRVVYGYTF. In DNA form, the CDR3 reads TGTGCCAGCAGCCATTCGTCCAGGGTGGTGTATGGCTACACCTTC.

This clonotype came up many times. The V gene is TRBV4-1, the J gene TRBJ1-2; 7 bases agree with TRBD1. J was trimmed by 0 bases and V by 5 bases; bases with no gene match: 3. Per germline, CDR1 MGHRA and CDR2 YSYEKL. The CDR3 has 14 residues. CDR3 bases: TGCGCCAGCAGCACAGGGGATTCTAACTATGGCTACACCTTC. Its translation is CASSTGDSNYGYTF.

Details on this clonotype: Here the CDR3 omits its conserved ending phenylalanine or tryptophan, so a read error is the likely source. DNA for the CDR3: TGTGCCAGCAGTTACCGCGCCGGGACAGGCGGTCGGGAGCAGTACATA. Its protein product is CASSYRAGTGGREQYI. The rearrangement joins TRBV6-5 to TRBJ2-7; 8 bases fit TRBD1. Germline V gene sequence: CDR1 MNHEY, CDR2 SVGAGI. This CDR3 has 16 amino acids. J lost 7 bases, V lost 2 bases, and 13 bases had no gene match.

Note on this clonotype: One junction end disagrees with the germline gene, perhaps due to a read error. The V and J genes are TRBV10-3 and TRBJ2-1; 12 bases map to TRBD2. Germline V gives CDR1 ENHRY, CDR2 SYGVKD. The CDR3 spans 16 residues. The CDR3 protein is CTISVFGLAGNNEQLF. The CDR3 bases are TGTACCATCAGTGTTTTCGGACTAGCGGGAAACAATGAGCAGTTGTTC.

Concerning this clonotype: The conserved phenylalanine or tryptophan is not found at the CDR3 terminus, so this likely reflects a read error. The CDR3 DNA sequence: TGTGCCAGCAGCTTACACAGGGTGAACACTGAAGCTTTCCTT. Protein: CASSLHRVNTEAFL. This chain links TRBV7-9 with TRBJ1-1; TRBD1 might be the D (6 bases). CDR3 length equals 14 residues. V lost 2 bases, J lost 0 bases, and 7 bases lay in between. CDR1 and CDR2 from the germline V gene are SEHNR and FQNEAQ (reference sequence).

The chain has TRBV11-2 and TRBJ2-7; D remains unclear. The CDR3 sequence is 14 residues long. Trimming cost V 10 bases and J 2 bases, with 18 bases left between them. The germline V gene encodes CDR1 SGHAT and CDR2 FQNNGV. The CDR3 sequence is CANSLTDAAYEQYF. For the CDR3, the DNA is TGTGCCAACAGTTTAACGGACGCTGCCTACGAGCAGTACTTC.

This clonotype turned up a few times. The chain uses TRBV20-1 and TRBJ2-1; 9 nucleotides agree with TRBD1. With 4 bases clipped from V and 7 bases from J, the junction kept 8 bases outside the gene matches. Germline values: CDR1 DFQATT, CDR2 SNEGSKA (reference sequence). The length of the CDR3 is 14 residues. Here the CDR3 reads CSATGTGLGNEQFF. In DNA, the CDR3 is TGCAGTGCTACCGGGACAGGGCTTGGTAATGAGCAGTTCTTC.

This clonotype has a handful of counts. The rearrangement uses TRBV20-1 and TRBJ1-4; D perhaps matches TRBD1 (5 bases). This CDR3 spans 16 amino acids. Deletions cut 3 bases from V and 0 bases from J, with 14 bases between. Germline values: CDR1 DFQATT, CDR2 SNEGSKA (reference sequence). The CDR3 sequence: CSASRRETATNEKLFF. CDR3 bases: TGCAGTGCTAGTCGCAGGGAGACAGCAACTAATGAAAAACTGTTTTTT.

This clonotype was counted at least ten times. The chain employs TRBV4-2 and TRBJ2-2, with 13 bases aligning to TRBD2. Looked up from germline, CDR1 is LGHNA and CDR2 is YNFKEQ. The V gene end was trimmed by 4 bases and the J gene end by 2 bases; junction bases not matched to a gene: 4. The CDR3 length is 17 residues. This CDR3 reads CASSLTSGGRNTGELFF. CDR3 in DNA: TGTGCCAGCAGCCTGACTAGCGGGGGGAGAAACACCGGGGAGCTGTTTTTT.

As concerns this clonotype: This may arise from a read error, as a much more abundant clone is one base away. The chain's CDR3 is CASSRSMGATEAFF. The CDR3 DNA sequence: TGCGCCAGCAGCCGGTCCATGGGGGCCACTGAAGCTTTCTTT. The V call is TRBV4-1, the J call TRBJ1-1; possible D gene TRBD1, 6 bases. V lost 4 bases, J lost 4 bases, and 13 bases lay in between. The V gene's germline CDR1 is MGHRA and CDR2 YSYEKL. This CDR3 has 14 residues.

The sample holds many counts of this clonotype. The CDR3 DNA follows: TGTGCCAGCAGCAATTCCCCTTTACCCATTGGGGGGCTCGAGCAGTACTTC. Protein sequence: CASSNSPLPIGGLEQYF. V usage is TRBV21-1 and J usage is TRBJ2-7; whether TRBD1, the table's D call, matches the DNA was not checked. TRBV21-1 is designated a pseudogene. This CDR3 is 17 amino acids long.